Listed below are T cell receptor beta chains from one sample, sequenced in a study of blood T cell repertoires in COVID-19. The protocol was immunoSEQ multiplex PCR, while the TCRdb copy is restricted to in-frame clones and leaves out a portion. The table lists 200,000 to 250,000 clones, about nine tenths of them singletons. Material: PBMCs or T cells enriched from blood (not recorded which). The receptors originated from a young man in a cohort exposed to, infected with or recovered from COVID-19 (not recorded which). Each CDR3 is given with its conserved first and last residue. The D gene is left open where the match is weak. A row's size may be missing; if present it is once, few, many or a size class.

TRBD2,NA,TRBV14,TRBJ2-3,CASSQGRLAMIGDTQYF,TGTGCCAGCAGCCAAGGGAGACTAGCAATGATAGGAGATACGCAGTATTTT
TRBD1,few,TRBV5-1,TRBJ2-3,CASSFRGTGGTDTQYF,TGCGCCAGCAGCTTTAGAGGGACAGGGGGCACAGATACGCAGTATTTT
NA,NA,TRBV19,TRBJ1-5,CASQPTGFGQPQHF,TGTGCCAGTCAGCCCACAGGGTTCGGGCAGCCCCAGCATTTT
NA,NA,TRBV7-6,TRBJ1-5,CASSLDGLRPQHF,TGTGCCAGCAGCCTAGACGGTCTCCGGCCCCAGCATTTT
TRBD1,NA,TRBV13,TRBJ1-6,CASSLGQGVYSPLHF,TGTGCCAGCAGCTTAGGACAGGGGGTTTACTCACCCCTCCACTTT
NA,NA,TRBV5-1,TRBJ1-3,CASSLVAGSGNTIYF,TGCGCCAGCAGCTTGGTTGCAGGTTCTGGAAACACCATATATTTT
TRBD2,NA,TRBV7-9,TRBJ2-1,CASSSPSAGGVYNEQFF,TGTGCCAGCAGCTCCCCTTCAGCGGGAGGGGTCTACAATGAGCAGTTCTTC
NA,NA,TRBV7-8,TRBJ1-1,CASSLIVGARTEAFF,TGTGCCAGCAGCTTAATTGTGGGGGCGCGTACTGAAGCTTTCTTT
TRBD2,NA,TRBV19,TRBJ2-5,CASSIEGTSGSRETQYF,TGTGCCAGTAGTATAGAAGGGACTAGCGGGAGTAGAGAGACCCAGTACTTC
NA,NA,TRBV29-1,TRBJ1-1,CSVEVDLRGTEAFF,TGCAGCGTTGAAGTCGATCTCAGGGGCACTGAAGCTTTCTTT
NA,NA,TRBV6-5,TRBJ1-6,CASSRNSPLHF,TGTGCCAGCAGTCGTAATTCACCCCTCCACTTT
TRBD2,NA,TRBV6-2/TRBV6-3,TRBJ2-3,CASSYLAGGKPDTQYF,TGTGCCAGCAGTTACCTAGCGGGAGGGAAGCCAGATACGCAGTATTTT
NA,NA,TRBV7-6,TRBJ2-7,CASSPRFPQGPYEQYF,TGTGCCAGCAGCCCTCGCTTCCCTCAGGGCCCCTACGAGCAGTACTTC
NA,NA,TRBV5-6,TRBJ1-1,CASSFLAGAVEAFF,TGTGCCAGCAGCTTCCTGGCGGGCGCCGTCGAAGCTTTCTTT
TRBD1,NA,TRBV5-1,TRBJ1-4,CASSEVDREPLATNEKLFF,TGCGCCAGCAGCGAGGTGGACAGGGAGCCCTTAGCAACTAATGAAAAACTGTTTTTT
TRBD1,NA,TRBV9,TRBJ1-6,CASSPGQSSYNSPLHF,TGTGCCAGCAGCCCGGGACAGAGCTCCTATAATTCACCCCTCCACTTT
NA,few,TRBV5-4,TRBJ1-5,CASSLGGAGQPQHF,TGTGCCAGCAGCTTGGGTGGGGCAGGTCAGCCCCAGCATTTT
NA,NA,TRBV4-1,TRBJ1-3,CASSQEGSRAAGNTIYF,TGCGCCAGCAGCCAAGAAGGGTCCAGGGCCGCTGGAAACACCATATATTTT
NA,NA,TRBV5-6,TRBJ2-1,CASSSTRAQFF,TGTGCCAGCAGCTCTACTAGGGCCCAGTTCTTC
NA,NA,TRBV6-6,TRBJ2-7,CASSYLDFPSYEQYF,TGTGCCAGCAGTTATCTAGACTTTCCTTCCTACGAGCAGTACTTC
TRBD2,once,TRBV4-1,TRBJ2-1,CASSQDRQRDENEQFF,TGCGCCAGCAGCCAAGATAGGCAGCGGGATGAAAATGAGCAGTTCTTC
TRBD2,NA,TRBV19,TRBJ2-1,CASSILAGGPNEQFF,TGTGCCAGTAGTATCCTAGCGGGAGGCCCTAATGAGCAGTTCTTC
NA,NA,TRBV11-2,TRBJ2-1,CASSYWTGIGGRVFNEQFF,TGTGCCAGCAGCTACTGGACAGGGATCGGAGGGAGGGTGTTCAATGAGCAGTTCTTC
NA,few,TRBV7-3,TRBJ2-3,CASSLNYGDTQYF,TGTGCCAGCAGCTTAAATTACGGAGATACGCAGTATTTT
NA,NA,TRBV6-7,TRBJ2-7,CASSYVMESNEQYF,TGTGCCAGCAGTTACGTGATGGAGTCTAACGAGCAGTACTTC
NA,NA,TRBV2,TRBJ2-5,CASSEALGAVNQETQYF,TGTGCCAGCAGTGAAGCGTTGGGGGCGGTGAACCAAGAGACCCAGTACTTC
NA,NA,TRBV6-1,TRBJ1-5,CASSDRTHPNQPQHF,TGTGCCAGCAGTGATCGGACTCATCCCAATCAGCCCCAGCATTTT
NA,NA,TRBV9,TRBJ2-1,CASSVEGTDFKDEQFF,TGTGCCAGCAGCGTAGAAGGAACCGACTTCAAGGATGAGCAGTTCTTC
TRBD1,NA,TRBV6-6,TRBJ1-5,CASTGTGGVYDQPQHF,TGTGCCAGCACCGGGACAGGGGGCGTTTACGATCAGCCCCAGCATTTT
TRBD1,NA,TRBV24-1,TRBJ2-2,CATRGQGGDTGELFF,TGTGCCACCAGAGGACAGGGAGGTGATACCGGGGAGCTGTTTTTT
TRBD1,NA,TRBV28,TRBJ1-2,CASSGQANYGYTF,TGTGCCAGCAGTGGACAGGCTAACTATGGCTACACCTTC
TRBD2,NA,TRBV18,TRBJ2-3,CASSPTGGGSVDTQYF,TGTGCCAGCTCACCAACCGGGGGAGGGTCCGTGGATACGCAGTATTTT
TRBD1,NA,TRBV3-1/TRBV3-2,TRBJ1-5,CASSRTGGHDQPQHF,TGTGCCAGCAGCCGGACAGGGGGTCACGACCAGCCCCAGCATTTT
TRBD1,few,TRBV25-1,TRBJ1-3,CASSPTGGNTIYF,TGTGCCAGCAGTCCGACAGGGGGAAACACCATATATTTT
NA,NA,TRBV29-1,TRBJ2-7,CSALGTAYEQYF,TGCAGCGCCCTAGGAACCGCCTACGAGCAGTACTTC
NA,NA,TRBV4-3,TRBJ1-5,CASSPDSTRRKPQHF,TGCGCCAGCAGCCCGGACAGTACTAGACGGAAGCCCCAGCATTTT
NA,NA,TRBV28,TRBJ1-5,CASSFTGGPWKPQHF,TGTGCCAGCAGTTTTACCGGCGGGCCATGGAAGCCCCAGCATTTT
NA,NA,TRBV3-1/TRBV3-2,TRBJ1-1,CASSQVEQGSEAFF,TGTGCCAGCAGCCAAGTTGAACAGGGTTCGGAGGCTTTCTTT
TRBD1,NA,TRBV2,TRBJ1-4,CARGGTGFTTNEKLFF,TGTGCCAGAGGAGGGACAGGGTTTACAACTAATGAAAAACTGTTTTTT
NA,NA,TRBV28,TRBJ1-2,CASRDFKAVAF,TGTGCCAGCAGAGACTTCAAGGCAGTGGCCTTC
NA,NA,TRBV3-1/TRBV3-2,TRBJ2-1,CASSQKTGEQFF,TGTGCCAGCAGCCAAAAGACTGGTGAGCAGTTCTTC
NA,NA,TRBV27,TRBJ2-1,CASSLGGVPYNEQFF,TGTGCCAGCAGTTTAGGAGGGGTCCCCTACAATGAGCAGTTCTTC
NA,NA,TRBV14,TRBJ1-2,CASSQETGANYGYTF,TGTGCCAGCAGCCAGGAAACAGGAGCTAACTATGGCTACACCTTC
NA,NA,TRBV6-2/TRBV6-3,TRBJ1-5,CASSRSGGKPQHF,TGTGCCAGCAGTCGATCCGGGGGAAAGCCCCAGCATTTT
NA,NA,TRBV15,TRBJ2-7,CATSRVLWSDEQYF,TGTGCCACCAGCAGAGTGCTTTGGTCGGACGAGCAGTACTTC
NA,NA,TRBV2,TRBJ1-1,CASSEVREGTEAFF,TGTGCCAGCAGTGAGGTCAGGGAGGGCACTGAAGCTTTCTTT
TRBD1,NA,TRBV29-1,TRBJ1-2,CSVERAGGFGYTF,TGCAGCGTTGAACGGGCAGGGGGGTTTGGCTACACCTTC
TRBD1,NA,TRBV5-1,TRBJ2-7,CASSFQGAAYEQYF,TGCGCCAGCAGCTTTCAGGGGGCGGCCTACGAGCAGTACTTC